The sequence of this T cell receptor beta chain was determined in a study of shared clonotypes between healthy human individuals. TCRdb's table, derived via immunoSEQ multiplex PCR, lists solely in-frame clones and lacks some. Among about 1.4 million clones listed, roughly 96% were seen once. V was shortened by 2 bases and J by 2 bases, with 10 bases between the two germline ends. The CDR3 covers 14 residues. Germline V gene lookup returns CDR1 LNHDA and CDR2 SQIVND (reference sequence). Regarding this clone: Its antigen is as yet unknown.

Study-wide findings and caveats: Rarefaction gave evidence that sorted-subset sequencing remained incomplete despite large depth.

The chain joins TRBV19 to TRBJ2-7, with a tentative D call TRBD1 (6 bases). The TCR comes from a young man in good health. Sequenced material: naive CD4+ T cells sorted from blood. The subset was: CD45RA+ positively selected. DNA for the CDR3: TGTGCCAGTAGTATACAGGGGCGAACCTACGAGCAGTACTTC. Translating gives CASSIQGRTYEQYF.